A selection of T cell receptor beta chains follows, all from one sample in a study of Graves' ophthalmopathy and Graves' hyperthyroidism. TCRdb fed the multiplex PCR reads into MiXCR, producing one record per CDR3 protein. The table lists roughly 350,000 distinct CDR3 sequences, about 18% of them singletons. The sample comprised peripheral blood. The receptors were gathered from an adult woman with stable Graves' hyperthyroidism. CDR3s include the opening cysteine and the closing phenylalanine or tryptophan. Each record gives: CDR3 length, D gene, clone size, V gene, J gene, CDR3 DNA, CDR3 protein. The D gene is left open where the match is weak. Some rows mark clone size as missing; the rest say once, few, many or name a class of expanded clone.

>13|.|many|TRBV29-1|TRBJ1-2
TGCAGCGTTGAAGTTCCAACCATCTATGGCTACACCTTC
CSVEVPTIYGYTF
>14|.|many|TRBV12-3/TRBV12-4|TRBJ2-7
TGTGCCAGCAGTTTATCGGACAGTACCTACGAGCAGTACTTC
CASSLSDSTYEQYF
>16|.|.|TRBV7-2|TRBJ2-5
TGTGCCAGCAGCCTAGAAGAGGGCGTCAGCGCGGTAGCCCAGTACTTC
CASSLEEGVSAVAQYF
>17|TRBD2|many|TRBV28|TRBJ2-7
TGTGCCAGCAGTTTATTCGGGGAGACTAGCGACTCCTACGAGCAGTACTTC
CASSLFGETSDSYEQYF
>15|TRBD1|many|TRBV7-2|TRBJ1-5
TGTGCCAGCAGCTATACAGGGGGTTCCAATCAGCCCCAGCATTTT
CASSYTGGSNQPQHF
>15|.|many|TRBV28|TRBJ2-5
TGTGCCAGCAGTTTACTAGGGGACTCTCAAGAGACCCAGTACTTC
CASSLLGDSQETQYF
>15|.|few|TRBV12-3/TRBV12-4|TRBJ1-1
TGTGCCAGCAGTTTAACAGGGAGAATGAACACTGAAGCTTTCTTT
CASSLTGRMNTEAFF
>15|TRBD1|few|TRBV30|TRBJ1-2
TGTGCCTGGATCATCGGGACAGACTATAACTATGGCTACACCTTC
CAWIIGTDYNYGYTF
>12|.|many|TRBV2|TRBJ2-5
TGTGCCAGCAGGGCCGGAAATTGGACCCAGTACTTC
CASRAGNWTQYF
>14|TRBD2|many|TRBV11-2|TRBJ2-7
TGTGCCAGCAGCCCCGGACTAGCTAGGACCGCGCAGTACTTC
CASSPGLARTAQYF
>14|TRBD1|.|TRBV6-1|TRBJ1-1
TGTGCCAGCAGGCGGGACAGGGGGCTCGGTGAAGCTTTCTTT
CASRRDRGLGEAFF
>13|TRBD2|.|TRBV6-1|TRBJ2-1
TGTGCCAGCAGTTCGGGACTAGCGGGAAAAGAGTTCTTC
CASSSGLAGKEFF
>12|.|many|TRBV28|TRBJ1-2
TGTGCCAGCAGCCCGAGTGACTATGGCTACACCTTC
CASSPSDYGYTF
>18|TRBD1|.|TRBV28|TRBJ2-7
TGTGCCAGCAGTTCCAATATTGACAGGGGGAGTGCGGGCTATGAGCAGTACTTC
CASSSNIDRGSAGYEQYF
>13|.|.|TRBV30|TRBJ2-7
TGTGCCTGGAGTCCGACCCCTTTATACGAGCAGTACTTC
CAWSPTPLYEQYF
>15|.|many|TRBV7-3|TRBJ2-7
TGTGCCAGCAGCTTAAAAGGGGCCTTCCTCTACGAGCAGTACTTC
CASSLKGAFLYEQYF
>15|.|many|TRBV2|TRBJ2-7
TGTGCCAGCAGTGACCAGGTGGTGGGGGCCTACGAGCAGTACTTC
CASSDQVVGAYEQYF
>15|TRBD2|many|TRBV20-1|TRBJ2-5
TGCAGTGCAACTGGGACTAGCGACTACCAAGAGACCCAGTACTTC
CSATGTSDYQETQYF
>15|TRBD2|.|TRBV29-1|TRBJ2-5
TGCAGCGTTGAAGATATAGGACTAGCGGGAGAGACCCAGTACTTC
CSVEDIGLAGETQYF
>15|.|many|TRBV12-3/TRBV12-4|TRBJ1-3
TGTGCCAGCCCTTCCCCCCCTGACTCTGGAAACACCATATATTTT
CASPSPPDSGNTIYF
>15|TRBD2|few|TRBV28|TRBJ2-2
TGTGCCAGCAGTAGCCTAGCGGGGCACACCGGGGAGCTGTTTTTT
CASSSLAGHTGELFF
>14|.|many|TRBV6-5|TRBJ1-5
TGTGCCAGCAGTTACATTCGGATTAATCAGCCCCAGCATTTT
CASSYIRINQPQHF
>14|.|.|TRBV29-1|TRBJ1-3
TGCAGCGCCCAAGCCTGGGGCGGTGGAAACACCATATATTTT
CSAQAWGGGNTIYF
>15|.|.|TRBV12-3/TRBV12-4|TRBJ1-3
TGTGCCAGCAGTTTCTCCGGGCCTTCTGGAAACACCATATATTTT
CASSFSGPSGNTIYF
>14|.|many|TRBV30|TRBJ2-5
TGTGCCTGGAGTGTTAACTGGCCGGGAGAGACCCAGTACTTC
CAWSVNWPGETQYF
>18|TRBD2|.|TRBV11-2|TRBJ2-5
TGTGCCAGCAGCTCTAAAACTAGCGGGGGCGAGCCGGGAGAGACCCAGTACTTC
CASSSKTSGGEPGETQYF
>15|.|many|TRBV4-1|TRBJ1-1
TGCGCCAGCAGCCAAGCGGGATCCTATCCGTTTGAAGCTTTCTTT
CASSQAGSYPFEAFF
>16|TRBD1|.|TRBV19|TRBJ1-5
TGTGCCAGTAGTCTCCGGACAGGTTATAGCAATCAGCCCCAGCATTTT
CASSLRTGYSNQPQHF
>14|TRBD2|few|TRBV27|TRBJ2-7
TGTGCCAGCACCACCGGGGGGGGGCCGGGGGAGCAGTACTTC
CASTTGGGPGEQYF
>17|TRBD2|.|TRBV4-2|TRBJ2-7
TGTGCCAGCAGCAAGGGACTAGCGGGAGGCCTAGTCTACGAGCAGTACTTC
CASSKGLAGGLVYEQYF
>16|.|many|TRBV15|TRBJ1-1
TGTGCCACCAGCAGAGATAGAGCCTCAATGAACACTGAAGCTTTCTTT
CATSRDRASMNTEAFF
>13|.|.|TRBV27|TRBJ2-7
TGTGCCAGCGGGGGGGACAGCTCCTACGAGCAGTACTTC
CASGGDSSYEQYF
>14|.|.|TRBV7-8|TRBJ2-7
TGTGCCAGCAGCAACTACCGGGATTTCTACGAGCAGTACTTC
CASSNYRDFYEQYF
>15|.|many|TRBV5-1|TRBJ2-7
TGCGCCAGCAGCTTGACTAGCCGATACTCCTACGAGCAGTACTTC
CASSLTSRYSYEQYF
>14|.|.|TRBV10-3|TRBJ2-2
TGTGCCATCAGTGCGCGGGAAGTGGACGGGGAGCTGTTTTTT
CAISAREVDGELFF
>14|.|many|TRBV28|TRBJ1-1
TGTGCCGTACTTATGGGGCAGGGAGGCACTGAAGCTTTCTTT
CAVLMGQGGTEAFF
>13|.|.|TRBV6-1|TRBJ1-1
TGTGCCAGCAGTCAGAGTCTCAACACTGAAGCTTTCTTT
CASSQSLNTEAFF
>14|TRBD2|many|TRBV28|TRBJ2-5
TGTGCCAGCAGTGCTAGCGGGAGGTTAGAGACCCAGTACTTC
CASSASGRLETQYF
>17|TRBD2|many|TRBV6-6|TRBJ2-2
TGTGCCAGCAGTTTCCCTAGGGCGGGAGTAGAAACCGGGGAGCTGTTTTTT
CASSFPRAGVETGELFF
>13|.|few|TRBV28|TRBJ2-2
TGTGCCACCGGAGGCGCGAACACCGGGGAGCTGTTTTTT
CATGGANTGELFF
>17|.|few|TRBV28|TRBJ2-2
TGTGCCAGCGGTTTTGTGAGTAACACCTGGAACACCGGGGAGCTGTTTTTT
CASGFVSNTWNTGELFF
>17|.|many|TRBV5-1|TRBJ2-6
TGCGCCAGCAGCGAGACTTTCTCGGGGCCTGGGGCCAACGTCCTGACTTTC
CASSETFSGPGANVLTF
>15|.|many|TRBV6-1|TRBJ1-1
TGTGCCAGCACCCTACCGGGCGGGGGGGGCACTGAAGCTTTCTTT
CASTLPGGGGTEAFF
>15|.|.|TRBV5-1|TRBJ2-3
TGCGCCAGCAGCCTAGGGACCCACAGCACAGATACGCAGTATTTT
CASSLGTHSTDTQYF
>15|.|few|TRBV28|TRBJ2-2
TGTGCCAGCAGTTTCCCAGCCCAACAAACCGGGGAGCTGTTTTTT
CASSFPAQQTGELFF
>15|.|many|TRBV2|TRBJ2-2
TGTGCCAGCAGGGCGGGCCCCTCGAGCACCGGGGAGCTGTTTTTT
CASRAGPSSTGELFF
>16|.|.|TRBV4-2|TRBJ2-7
TGTGCCAGCAGCCAGGCTGGATTTACCTCCTCCTACGAGCAGTACTTC
CASSQAGFTSSYEQYF
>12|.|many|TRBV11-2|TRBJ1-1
TGTGCCAGCAGCTTAGGACGCACTGAAGCTTTCTTT
CASSLGRTEAFF
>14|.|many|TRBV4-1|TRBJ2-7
TGCGCCAGCAGCCAAGTCGGTTCCGGCTACGAGCAGTACTTC
CASSQVGSGYEQYF
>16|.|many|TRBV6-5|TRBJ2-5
TGTGCCAGCAGTTACCTAAAAAGTGACAGTCAAGAGGCCCAGTACTTC
CASSYLKSDSQEAQYF
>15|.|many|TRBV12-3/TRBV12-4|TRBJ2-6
TGTGCCAGCAGCCTCTCGACAGCTGGGGCCAACGTCCTGACTTTC
CASSLSTAGANVLTF
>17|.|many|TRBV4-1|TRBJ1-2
TGCGCCAGCAGCCAAGGGGGTGGGGGCAGAACCTACTATGGCTACACCTTC
CASSQGGGGRTYYGYTF
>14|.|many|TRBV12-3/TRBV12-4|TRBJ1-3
TGTGCCAGCAGTTTCAGGGAAAATGGAAACACCATATATTTT
CASSFRENGNTIYF